The 31 T cell receptor beta chains below come from one sample, sequenced in a study of PD-1 blockade in classical Hodgkin lymphoma. Autologous stem cell transplantation was followed by relapse in every patient, and brentuximab vedotin exposure varied. The table came from immunoSEQ multiplex PCR; TCRdb's copy has only in-frame clones and leaves some out. Among roughly 140,000 clones listed, under 85% were seen once. Material: peripheral blood mononuclear cells (PBMCs), obtained before the second cycle of nivolumab. These receptors all come from a human donor with classical Hodgkin lymphoma.

The chain is built from TRBV27 and TRBJ1-4; D not certain. The CDR3 covers 16 residues. The V end lost 2 bases, the J end lost 8 bases, and 18 bases lay between the germline ends. The germline V gene has CDR1 MNHEY and CDR2 SMNVEV (reference sequence). CDR3 sequence (DNA): TGTGCCAGCAGTTTAAAAGGCTGGGCCAGAAGGGAAAAACTGTTTTTT. Translating gives CASSLKGWARREKLFF.

The chain is built from TRBV9 and TRBJ2-3, with D perhaps matching TRBD1 (6 bases). V was trimmed by 1 base and J by 2 bases, leaving 11 bases between them. CDR3 length equals 15 residues. CDR1 and CDR2 from the germline V gene are SGDLS and YYNGEE. The CDR3 here is CASSVSGQSTDTQYF. The CDR3 DNA sequence: TGTGCCAGCAGCGTATCCGGACAGTCCACAGATACGCAGTATTTT. Looking up the rest from reference TRBV9 and TRBJ2-3 gives the full variable domain: DSGVTQTPKHLITATGQRVTLRCSPRSGDLSVYWYQQSLDQGLQFLIQYYNGEERAKGNILERFSAQQFPDLHSELNLSSLELGDSALYFCASSVSGQSTDTQYFGPGTRLTVL.

The V and J genes are TRBV13 and TRBJ2-5; unclear D gene. The CDR3 loop spans 12 amino acids. Germline V gives CDR1 PRHDT, CDR2 FYEKMQ (reference sequence). V lost 2 bases to trimming and J lost 1 base, with 2 bases between them. CDR3 region: CASSLLQETQYF. CDR3 DNA sequence: TGTGCCAGCAGCTTACTCCAAGAGACCCAGTACTTC. The variable domain in full, with the rest retrieved from reference TRBV13 and TRBJ2-5, is AAGVIQSPRHLIKEKRETATLKCYPIPRHDTVYWYQQGPGQDPQFLISFYEKMQSDKGSIPDRFSAQQFSDYHSELNMSSLELGDSALYFCASSLLQETQYFGPGTRLLVL.

V is TRBV9 and J is TRBJ1-3; possible D gene TRBD1, 5 bases. The CDR3 covers 15 residues. V was pared by 3 bases and J by 1 base, with 11 bases between. CDR1 SGDLS and CDR2 YYNGEE come from the germline V gene. The CDR3 region is CASSDQTGSGNTIYF. CDR3 bases: TGTGCCAGCAGCGACCAAACAGGTTCTGGAAACACCATATATTTT.

This chain joins TRBV27 and TRBJ1-2, with a weak D call TRBD1 (6 bases). The CDR3 has 15 amino acids. Germline V lookup: CDR1 MNHEY, CDR2 SMNVEV (reference sequence). Trimming took 6 bases from V and 3 from J, leaving 17 bases between them. CDR3 DNA: TGTGCCAGCAGATCCCTTGGACAGTCCTACTATGGCTACACCTTC. This encodes CASRSLGQSYYGYTF.

This clone was counted a few times. The chain combines TRBV9 with TRBJ2-5; unclear D gene. The CDR3 has 13 residues. CDR1 and CDR2 from the germline V gene are SGDLS and YYNGEE. V dropped 0 bases and J dropped 4 bases, with 7 bases sitting between them. The CDR3 loop is CASSVATRETQYF. DNA for the CDR3: TGTGCCAGCAGCGTAGCTACCCGAGAGACCCAGTACTTC.

The CDR3 is CATSRTTGVTEAFF. CDR3 DNA: TGTGCCACCAGCAGGACAACAGGGGTTACTGAAGCTTTCTTT. This sequence joins TRBV15 and TRBJ1-1; 7 positions agree with TRBD1. This CDR3 comprises 14 residues. Losses at the gene ends were 3 bases for V and 5 bases for J; bases not matched to a gene: 6. CDR1 LNHNV and CDR2 YYDKDF come from the germline V gene (reference sequence).

The chain joins TRBV18 to TRBJ2-2; the match to TRBD1 covers 7 bases. V shed 1 base and J 6 bases; nucleotides not matched to a gene: 8. CDR3 length: 16 residues. Germline loops: CDR1 KGHSH, CDR2 LQKENI. The CDR3 spells CASSPLRTGTAGELFF. CDR3 in DNA: TGTGCCAGCTCACCACTTCGGACAGGAACGGCCGGGGAGCTGTTTTTT.

This clone was picked up a small number of times. The genes are TRBV7-2 and TRBJ1-6; no reliable D call. V lost 4 bases, J lost 7 bases, and 2 bases lay in between. CDR3 length equals 11 residues. Germline V gene sequence: CDR1 SGHTA, CDR2 FQGNSA. CDR3 protein: CASSYNSPLHF. In DNA, the CDR3 is TGTGCCAGCAGCTACAATTCACCCCTCCACTTT.

J is TRBJ2-2 and V is TRBV2; 14 nucleotides agree with TRBD2. Germline V gene data show CDR1 as SNHLY and CDR2 as FYNNEI. V shed 7 bases, J shed 1 base, and the junction held 11 bases outside the gene matches. CDR3 length: 19 residues. The CDR3 is CASNQGLAGDLMNTGELFF. CDR3 nucleotide sequence: TGTGCCAGCAACCAGGGACTAGCGGGAGATCTCATGAACACCGGGGAGCTGTTTTTT.

The V and J genes are TRBV30 and TRBJ2-4, with 7 bases matching TRBD1. Germline assignment: CDR1 GTSNPN and CDR2 SVGIG (reference sequence). The V segment lost 8 bases and the J segment 0 bases; nucleotides outside the gene matches: 4. The CDR3 runs 13 residues. CDR3 sequence reads: CAGTGAAKNIQYF. CDR3 sequence (DNA): TGTGCCGGAACAGGGGCAGCCAAAAACATTCAGTACTTC.

The chain joins TRBV4-2 to TRBJ2-6; unclear D gene. Trimming stripped 0 bases from V and 1 base from J, with 7 bases between. The CDR3 runs 16 residues. Germline V gives CDR1 LGHNA, CDR2 YNFKEQ. CDR3 coding DNA: TGTGCCAGCAGCCAAGACCCGCAATCTGGGGCCAACGTCCTGACTTTC. Translation: CASSQDPQSGANVLTF.

The CDR3 sequence: CAISEKGQGRYEQYF. In DNA, the CDR3 is TGTGCCATCAGTGAAAAGGGGCAGGGTAGGTACGAGCAGTACTTC. The J gene is TRBJ2-7, the V gene TRBV10-3, with D perhaps matching TRBD1 (5 bases). The CDR3 has 15 amino acids. Trimming took off 3 bases at V and 4 bases at J, with 16 bases between the two ends. CDR1 is ENHRY and CDR2 is SYGVKD in the germline V gene.

This clone was observed a few times. Other DNA sequences in the sample encode the same CDR3. The chain couples TRBV19 to TRBJ2-7; the D is unclear. There are 13 residues in the CDR3. Germline assignment: CDR1 LNHDA and CDR2 SQIVND (reference sequence). Deletions cut 5 bases from V and 2 bases from J, with 10 bases between. CDR3: CASSRDRAYEQYF. The CDR3 nucleotides read TGTGCCAGTAGTCGCGACCGAGCCTACGAGCAGTACTTC. Complete variable domain (other parts from reference TRBV19 and TRBJ2-7): DGGITQSPKYLFRKEGQNVTLSCEQNLNHDAMYWYRQDPGQGLRLIYYSQIVNDFQKGDIAEGYSVSREKKESFPLTVTSAQKNPTAFYLCASSRDRAYEQYFGPGTRLTVT.

In this sample, this clone turned up many times. This chain links TRBV5-1 with TRBJ2-5; D remains unclear. Germline V gives CDR1 SGHRS, CDR2 YFSETQ. CDR3 length equals 13 residues. V was trimmed by 0 bases and J by 4 bases, leaving 7 bases between them. Here the CDR3 DNA reads TGCGCCAGCAGCTTGGAGGCGGTAGAGACCCAGTACTTC. It encodes CASSLEAVETQYF.

The gene calls are TRBV9 and TRBJ2-7; tentative D call: TRBD1 (6 bases). The germline gives CDR1 SGDLS, CDR2 YYNGEE. Trimming took 1 base from V and 1 from J, leaving 9 bases between them. The CDR3 is 14 residues long. CDR3 region: CASSVRDTSYEQYF. The CDR3 bases are TGTGCCAGCAGCGTACGGGACACATCCTACGAGCAGTACTTC.

The chain has TRBV7-8 and TRBJ2-7; D remains ambiguous. Germline V CDR1 and CDR2: SGHVS, FQNEAQ. V was shortened by 4 bases and J by 3 bases, with 7 bases between the two germline ends. The length of the CDR3 is 12 residues. CDR3 in DNA: TGTGCCAGCAGCTCGGACGTCTACGAGCAGTACTTC. Its protein is CASSSDVYEQYF.

This clone was observed a few times. As DNA, the CDR3 is TGTGCCAGCAGCCGAGGGGGGGTAGGGGAGCAGTACTTC. This translates into CASSRGGVGEQYF. The chain links TRBV6-6 to TRBJ2-7; TRBD2 might be the D (7 bases). With 6 bases removed from V and 7 bases from J, the gap between germline ends came to 16 bases. This CDR3 contains 13 residues. Germline lookup yields CDR1 MNHNY and CDR2 SVGAGI (reference sequence).

The chain employs TRBV19 and TRBJ1-6; 9 bases are a match to TRBD1. After removal of 11 bases from V and 6 bases from J, the junction contained 11 bases not matched to a gene. Germline V gene lookup returns CDR1 LNHDA and CDR2 SQIVND (reference sequence). The CDR3 contains 15 residues. CDR3 sequence (DNA): TGTGCCTCCATGGGGACAGGGCCGACTAATTCACCCCTCCACTTT. Translation gives CASMGTGPTNSPLHF.

This clone appeared a few times. The CDR3: CASSSRDRAYGYTF. The CDR3 DNA is TGTGCCAGCAGCTCACGTGACCGGGCCTATGGCTACACCTTC. This chain connects TRBV7-3 to TRBJ1-2; D uncertain. Trimming cost V 4 bases and J 4 bases, with 13 bases left between them. CDR1 is SGHTA, CDR2 FQGTGA, per germline. There are 14 residues in the CDR3.

This clone came up many times. This CDR3 is CASSRQGLYEQYF. Here the CDR3 DNA reads TGTGCCAGCAGTCGACAGGGACTCTACGAGCAGTACTTC. The chain combines TRBV2 with TRBJ2-7; weak D call: TRBD1 (7 bases). The CDR3 has 13 residues. Trimming pared 5 bases from V and 3 bases from J, leaving 11 bases between. The germline CDR1 and CDR2 sequences are SNHLY and FYNNEI.

This clone has just one count. Written as DNA, the CDR3 is TGTGCCAGCAGCCGGATGACAGATACGCAGTATTTT. Translation: CASSRMTDTQYF. The chain employs TRBV7-8 and TRBJ2-3, with D unclear. Looked up from germline, CDR1 is SGHVS and CDR2 is FQNEAQ. CDR3 size: 12 residues. Trimming removed 5 bases from V and 3 bases from J, with 6 bases in between.

The table lists this clone with a count of one. This rearrangement joins TRBV2 to TRBJ2-1, with D possibly matching TRBD2 (5 bases). The germline CDR1 and CDR2 sequences are SNHLY and FYNNEI. The CDR3 length is 11 residues. Trimming stripped 6 bases from V and 13 bases from J, with 13 bases between. The CDR3 is CASRDFWSQFF. CDR3 sequence (DNA): TGTGCCAGCAGGGACTTTTGGTCCCAGTTCTTC. Full variable domain (outside the CDR3, taken from reference TRBV2 and TRBJ2-1): EPEVTQTPSHQVTQMGQEVILRCVPISNHLYFYWYRQILGQKVEFLVSFYNNEISEKSEIFDDQFSVERPDGSNFTLKIRSTKLEDSAMYFCASRDFWSQFFGPGTRLTVL.

With regard to this clone: Other DNA sequences in this sample translate to the same CDR3. The V and J genes are TRBV9 and TRBJ1-4, with 7 bases lining up with TRBD1. Germline V gives CDR1 SGDLS, CDR2 YYNGEE. This CDR3 region has 16 residues. The V and J ends lost 1 base and 4 bases, in that order; junction bases with no gene match: 7. For the CDR3, the DNA is TGTGCCAGCAGCGTACGTCCGGGACAGATTAATGAAAAACTGTTTTTT. This translates into CASSVRPGQINEKLFF.

The V and J genes are TRBV19 and TRBJ2-1; TRBD2 agrees at 9 bases. CDR1 and CDR2 (germline): LNHDA, SQIVND (reference sequence). V lost 4 bases to trimming and J lost 7 bases; unmatched junction nucleotides: 5. This CDR3 contains 14 residues. The CDR3 spells CASSSGRARNEQFF. The DNA for the CDR3 is TGTGCCAGTAGTAGCGGGAGGGCTCGGAATGAGCAGTTCTTC. The complete variable domain, with remaining parts taken from reference TRBV19 and TRBJ2-1, reads DGGITQSPKYLFRKEGQNVTLSCEQNLNHDAMYWYRQDPGQGLRLIYYSQIVNDFQKGDIAEGYSVSREKKESFPLTVTSAQKNPTAFYLCASSSGRARNEQFFGPGTRLTVL.

CDR3 sequence reads: CASSRQGSQPQHF. The CDR3 nucleotides are TGTGCCAGCAGTCGACAGGGGAGTCAGCCCCAGCATTTT. The V call is TRBV2, the J call TRBJ1-5; 8 nucleotides agree with TRBD1. CDR3 length: 13 residues. V lost 5 bases, J lost 6 bases, and 3 bases stayed unmatched. In germline, CDR1 is SNHLY, CDR2 FYNNEI.

This chain connects TRBV4-2 to TRBJ1-2, with a weak D call TRBD1 (5 bases). Looked up from germline, CDR1 is LGHNA and CDR2 is YNFKEQ. The V end lost 1 base, the J end lost 4 bases, and 13 bases lay between the germline ends. This CDR3 contains 15 residues. The CDR3: CASSQVDRTRYGYTF. In DNA, the CDR3 is TGTGCCAGCAGCCAAGTCGACAGAACCCGCTATGGCTACACCTTC.

The rearrangement links TRBV6-5 to TRBJ1-2; TRBD1 might be the D (6 bases). Deletions cut 4 bases from V and 4 bases from J, with 10 bases between. Germline CDR1 reads MNHEY; CDR2 reads SVGAGI. The length of the CDR3 is 13 residues. This CDR3 reads CASSFSQGYGYTF. CDR3 bases: TGTGCCAGCAGTTTTTCACAGGGCTATGGCTACACCTTC.

This chain uses TRBV7-2 with TRBJ2-7, with 11 bases fitting TRBD2. V was clipped by 3 bases and J by 4 bases; unmatched bases: 8. The V gene's germline CDR1 is SGHTA and CDR2 FQGNSA. The CDR3 loop spans 16 amino acids. CDR3 DNA: TGTGCCAGCAGCTTTAGCGGGGGGGGACCCGGGTACGAGCAGTACTTC. This codes for CASSFSGGGPGYEQYF.

This chain connects TRBV6-5 to TRBJ1-1, with a tentative D call TRBD1 (6 bases). Germline assignment: CDR1 MNHEY and CDR2 SVGAGI. Trimming removed 4 bases from V and 5 bases from J, with 17 bases in between. This CDR3 has 15 residues. DNA for the CDR3: TGTGCCAGCAGTTTGCCCTCGACAGGTCTTACTGAAGCTTTCTTT. This encodes CASSLPSTGLTEAFF.

The chain employs TRBV5-4 and TRBJ2-2; D may be TRBD1 (6 bases). Germline loops: CDR1 SGHNT, CDR2 YYREEE (reference sequence). Trimming removed 5 bases from V and 7 bases from J, with 15 bases in between. CDR3 length: 14 amino acids. The CDR3 sequence is CASRPYRVNGELFF. CDR3 DNA sequence: TGTGCCAGCAGGCCCTACAGGGTTAACGGGGAGCTGTTTTTT. Based on the CDR3 plus reference TRBV5-4 and TRBJ2-2, the full variable domain is ETGVTQSPTHLIKTRGQQVTLRCSSQSGHNTVSWYQQALGQGPQFIFQYYREEENGRGNFPPRFSGLQFPNYSSELNVNALELDDSALYLCASRPYRVNGELFFGEGSRLTVL.